This T cell receptor beta chain originates from a study of glioma-infiltrating T cells. A word on this clonotype: Mismatch with germline at one junction end may stem from a read error.

CDR1 is MNHEY, CDR2 SMNVEV, per germline (reference sequence). CDR3 length: 13 amino acids. Using RNA template, CDR3s of TCR alpha and beta were amplified with iRepertoire arm-PCR. TCRdb ran MiXCR on the multiplex PCR reads and lists one entry per CDR3 protein. The sample lists some 99,000 distinct CDR3 sequences, around a quarter seen once, with roughly a third in the top ten. The sequenced sample consisted of glioma tissue, nonneoplastic brain tissue, or PBMCs (not recorded which). This receptor was identified in a human donor with low-grade glioma or glioblastoma, undergoing nonglioma brain surgery, or in good health (not recorded which). The chain links TRBV27 to TRBJ1-5; 8 bases agree with TRBD1. The CDR3 DNA is TGTGCCAGCGGGACAGGTGGCAATCAGTCCCAGCATTTT. The encoded protein is CASGTGGNQSQHF.